This TCR beta chain was sequenced for a study of OX40 agonist ivuxolimab in advanced cancers. On the study more broadly: Across the patients, intravenous ivuxolimab was delivered every 2 weeks at 0.01 to 10 mg/kg. Study-level points and caveats: Partial responders receiving 0.1-3.0 mg/kg showed among the lowest clonal expansion.

Looked up from germline, CDR1 is MDHEN and CDR2 is SYDVKM. Trimming took 5 bases from V and 0 from J; bases not matched to a gene: 6. CDR3 length equals 18 residues. Sequencing was performed with immunoSEQ multiplex PCR; in TCRdb, only in-frame clones are kept and a portion is missing. The sample comprises fewer than 85,000 clones, roughly 78% of which are singletons, and around 5% rests with the top ten. For this clone: Its cognate antigen is unknown.

This TCR derives from an adult with an advanced solid tumor such as melanoma, head and neck, liver or kidney cancer. The sequences come from CD4+ or CD8+ T cells sorted from blood, collected in a trial of the OX40 agonist ivuxolimab. The V gene is TRBV28, the J gene TRBJ2-4; 14 positions match TRBD2. CDR3 protein: CASSPGLAGVLAKNIQYF. DNA for the CDR3: TGTGCCAGCAGTCCGGGACTAGCGGGGGTTCTAGCCAAAAACATTCAGTACTTC.